These T cell receptor beta chains were read from a single sample in a study of blood T cells in healthy people across ages. One entry per CDR3 protein, called by TCRdb with MiXCR from the 5' RACE reads. The table lists roughly 410,000 distinct CDR3 sequences, 50% to 60% of them singletons. Sequenced input: blood. Every receptor here comes from a man between 60 and 75 years old in good health. Both conserved end residues are part of each CDR3. Each record gives: V gene, clone size, D gene, J gene, CDR3 DNA, CDR3 protein. The D gene is left open where the match is weak. Clone size is not always given. Where it is, it says once, few, many or a class for expanded clones.

TRBV5-1	many	-	TRBJ2-5	TGCGCCAGCAGCTTGCGCAGACAAGAGACCCAGTACTTC	CASSLRRQETQYF
TRBV20-1	-	-	TRBJ1-2	TGCAGTGCTAGAGAGGAGGGGAGCGCGGGTGGCTACACCTTC	CSAREEGSAGGYTF
TRBV27	-	-	TRBJ2-7	TGTGCCAGCAGTTTAAAACCGGCTAGCTCCTACGAGCAGTACTTC	CASSLKPASSYEQYF
TRBV2	-	TRBD2	TRBJ2-7	TGTGCCTACGTCCCGCTAGCGGGGGGCAACTCCTACAATGAGCAGTACTTC	CAYVPLAGGNSYNEQYF
TRBV15	-	-	TRBJ2-5	TGTGCCACCAGCAGAGAAGGGAACAATGAGCAGTACTTC	CATSREGNNEQYF
TRBV20-1	few	-	TRBJ2-7	TGCAGTGCCAGTACGGGATCCTACGAGCAGTACTTC	CSASTGSYEQYF
TRBV27	-	-	TRBJ1-4	TGTGCCAGCAGTTTATCGGGAGGGCAAAAAAATGAAAAACTGTTTTTT	CASSLSGGQKNEKLFF
TRBV20-1	-	TRBD2	TRBJ2-7	TGCAGTGCCCCCGATGGGACTAGCACGAACGAGCAGTACTTC	CSAPDGTSTNEQYF
TRBV7-9	-	-	TRBJ2-5	TGTGCCAGCATCCCTGGGCAGTACCAAGAGACCCAGTACTTC	CASIPGQYQETQYF
TRBV5-1	-	-	TRBJ1-1	TGCGCCAGCAGCTTGGTTGGGGGGTCCGGCACTGAAGCTTTCTTT	CASSLVGGSGTEAFF
TRBV7-2	once	TRBD2	TRBJ2-7	TGTGCCAGCAGCGACCGAGCGGGACTCTCCTACGAGCAGTACTTC	CASSDRAGLSYEQYF
TRBV2	few	-	TRBJ2-3	TGTGCCAGCAATCTAGCGATTGGTACGCAGTATTTT	CASNLAIGTQYF
TRBV13	-	-	TRBJ2-3	TGTGCCAGCAGCCAGCCCGCTTCTGATACGCAGTATTTT	CASSQPASDTQYF
TRBV6-6	-	-	TRBJ1-1	TGTGCCAGCAGGGCATTCAGGGTTGAAGCTTTCTTT	CASRAFRVEAFF
TRBV7-2	many	-	TRBJ2-3	TGTGCCAGCAGCTTTACTAGCAGCACAGATACGCAGTATTTT	CASSFTSSTDTQYF
TRBV20-1	-	-	TRBJ1-6	TGCAGTGCTAGAGATCTGGCGGGGGCGCGAGCTTCACCCCTCCACTTT	CSARDLAGARASPLHF
TRBV6-2/TRBV6-3	few	TRBD1	TRBJ1-6	TGTGCCAGCAGTGACAGGGAGAATTCACCCCTCCACTTT	CASSDRENSPLHF
TRBV7-2	-	-	TRBJ2-3	TGTGCCAGCACCAAACGGAACAGCAACACAGATACGCAGTATTTT	CASTKRNSNTDTQYF
TRBV5-1	-	-	TRBJ2-5	TGCGCCAGCAGCTTGGGTAGGTCGACGGAGACCCAGTACTTC	CASSLGRSTETQYF
TRBV3-1	-	TRBD2	TRBJ2-3	TGTGCCAGCAGCCGCTGGACTAGCGGACGCACAGATACGCAGTATTTT	CASSRWTSGRTDTQYF
TRBV12-3/TRBV12-4	-	-	TRBJ1-5	TGTGCCAGCAGTTGGGGGGGCACCCGGCCCCAGCATTTT	CASSWGGTRPQHF
TRBV2	-	-	TRBJ1-6	TGTGCCAGCAGTGAAGTCGACAGACGTGGGAGTTCACCCCTCCACTTT	CASSEVDRRGSSPLHF
TRBV27	few	-	TRBJ2-7	TGTGCCAGCAGTTTATCTTGGGGGGACAGCCCCTCCTACGAGCAGTACTTC	CASSLSWGDSPSYEQYF
TRBV29-1	-	-	TRBJ1-1	TGCAGCGTTGAAGTAGGGGGGGCAGGATATTGGGGCACTGAAGCTTTCTTT	CSVEVGGAGYWGTEAFF
TRBV20-1	-	-	TRBJ2-5	TGCAGTGCTCCGACTCTGTCTGGGGAGACCCAGTACTTC	CSAPTLSGETQYF
TRBV11-2	-	-	TRBJ2-6	TGTGCCAGCAGCTTTGTGGCTCACGGGGCCAACGTCCTGACTTTC	CASSFVAHGANVLTF
TRBV13	-	-	TRBJ2-7	TGTGCCAGCAGCCCACCCGGGTGGCCTGAGCAGTACTTC	CASSPPGWPEQYF
TRBV6-5	-	-	TRBJ1-6	TGTGCCAGCAGTTACACGACGGAGTATTATAATTCACCCCTCCACTTT	CASSYTTEYYNSPLHF
TRBV20-1	-	TRBD2	TRBJ2-7	TGCAGTGCTAGAGTGGCGGGGGGTCACCGATCCTACGAGCAGTACTTC	CSARVAGGHRSYEQYF